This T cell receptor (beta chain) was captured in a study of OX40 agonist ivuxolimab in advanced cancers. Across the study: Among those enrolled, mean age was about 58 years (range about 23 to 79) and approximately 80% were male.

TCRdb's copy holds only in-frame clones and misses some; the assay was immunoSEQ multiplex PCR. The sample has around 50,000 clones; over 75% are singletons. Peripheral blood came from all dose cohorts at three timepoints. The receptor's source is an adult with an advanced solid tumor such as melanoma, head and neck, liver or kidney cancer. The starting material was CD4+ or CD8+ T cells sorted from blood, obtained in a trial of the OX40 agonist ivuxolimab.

CDR3: CASSPRDRSNYGYTF. The CDR3 DNA follows: TGTGCCAGCAGCCCCAGGGACAGGTCTAACTATGGCTACACCTTC. The V and J genes are TRBV5-6 and TRBJ1-2; TRBD1 agrees at 8 bases. Trimming took 4 bases from V and 0 from J; bases not matched to a gene: 5. The length of the CDR3 is 15 residues. CDR1 and CDR2 (germline): SGHDT, YYEEEE.